These T cell receptor beta chains were read from a single sample in a study of T cell responses to AZD1222 COVID-19 vaccine. Assay: immunoSEQ multiplex PCR; the TCRdb copy retains only in-frame clones and omits some. The sample has 150,000 to 250,000 clones, about nine tenths seen once. This specimen was peripheral blood, taken 28 days after the second AZD1222 dose. The receptors shown here come from an adult who received the AZD1222 COVID-19 vaccine. The CDR3 runs from the conserved cysteine through the conserved F or W. Fields, in order: J gene, clone size, D gene, V gene, CDR3 protein, CDR3 DNA. D genes are given only for firm matches. The size entry is marked missing in some rows and otherwise reads once, few, many or a size class.

TRBJ2-1 - TRBD1 TRBV2 CASSTDRAHEQFF TGTGCCAGCAGCACTGACAGGGCCCATGAGCAGTTCTTC
TRBJ1-1 - - TRBV3-1/TRBV3-2 CASSQGPTWTMNTEAFF TGTGCCAGCAGCCAGGGGCCGACTTGGACTATGAACACTGAAGCTTTCTTT
TRBJ2-7 - - TRBV9 CASSASTGFYEQYF TGTGCCAGCAGCGCGAGTACAGGGTTCTACGAGCAGTACTTC
TRBJ1-5 - - TRBV6-6 CASSRTGNQPQHF TGTGCCAGCAGCCGTACAGGGAATCAGCCCCAGCATTTT
TRBJ2-7 - - TRBV5-4 CASSSSHGAIYEQYF TGTGCCAGCAGTTCGTCGCACGGGGCCATCTACGAGCAGTACTTC
TRBJ1-1 - - TRBV19 CASSEGTFSEAFF TGTGCCAGTAGTGAGGGGACTTTTTCTGAAGCTTTCTTT
TRBJ1-2 - - TRBV18 CASSPAAEVSNYGYTF TGTGCCAGCTCACCAGCAGCGGAAGTTTCTAACTATGGCTACACCTTC
TRBJ2-1 once - TRBV29-1 CSGIRTDKEQFF TGCAGCGGAATCCGGACAGATAAAGAGCAGTTCTTC
TRBJ1-2 - - TRBV21-1 CASSKGGASPYGYTF TGTGCCAGCAGCAAAGGGGGGGCCTCCCCCTATGGCTACACCTTC
TRBJ1-3 - - TRBV19 CASIPGGTGNTIYF TGTGCCAGTATCCCCGGGGGTACTGGAAACACCATATATTTT
TRBJ1-1 - - TRBV19 CASNPSSRTEAFF TGTGCCAGTAACCCATCCAGCCGAACTGAAGCTTTCTTT
TRBJ1-3 - TRBD1 TRBV5-4 CASSRPTSTGPGNTIYF TGTGCCAGCAGCCGACCCACCTCGACAGGGCCTGGAAACACCATATATTTT
TRBJ1-5 - - TRBV30 CAWSGAVSNQPQHF TGTGCCTGGAGTGGCGCGGTGAGCAATCAGCCCCAGCATTTT
TRBJ1-2 - TRBD1 TRBV6-5 CASSPGGMDGYTF TGTGCCAGCAGCCCAGGGGGGATGGATGGCTACACCTTC
TRBJ1-2 - TRBD1 TRBV7-9 CASSRQGDYGYTF TGTGCCAGCAGCCGGCAGGGGGACTATGGCTACACCTTC
TRBJ1-2 - - TRBV6-5 CASTEYEGQGYTF TGTGCCAGCACCGAATACGAAGGGCAGGGCTACACCTTC
TRBJ2-7 - TRBD1 TRBV28 CASGRTGRKNNYEQYF TGTGCCAGCGGTAGGACAGGCCGAAAAAACAACTACGAGCAGTACTTC
TRBJ2-3 - - TRBV19 CASSIGLRGGPDTQYF TGTGCCAGTAGTATTGGCCTCAGGGGCGGTCCAGATACGCAGTATTTT
TRBJ1-2 - TRBD1 TRBV19 CASSIFRTGWEGYTF TGTGCCAGTAGTATTTTCCGGACAGGGTGGGAAGGCTACACCTTC
TRBJ1-1 - - TRBV4-3 CASSHNTGLNTEAFF TGCGCCAGCAGCCATAACACAGGGTTGAACACTGAAGCTTTCTTT
TRBJ2-3 - TRBD1 TRBV10-3 CAISEFYRGASTDTQYF TGTGCCATCAGTGAGTTCTACAGGGGGGCTAGCACAGATACGCAGTATTTT
TRBJ2-3 - - TRBV7-2 CASSRDYTDTQYF TGTGCCAGCAGCCGCGACTACACAGATACGCAGTATTTT
TRBJ1-1 - TRBD1 TRBV10-3 CAISPGNRGWDTEAFF TGTGCCATCAGCCCCGGGAACAGGGGGTGGGACACTGAAGCTTTCTTT
TRBJ2-1 - TRBD2 TRBV11-3 CASSRLGTSGESSYNEQFF TGTGCCAGCAGCCGACTCGGGACTAGCGGGGAAAGCTCCTACAATGAGCAGTTCTTC
TRBJ1-1 - TRBD1 TRBV7-9 CASSPPLGTGEAFF TGTGCCAGCAGCCCCCCATTGGGGACAGGTGAAGCTTTCTTT
TRBJ2-5 - - TRBV3-1/TRBV3-2 CASSQGIPRSGQETQYF TGTGCCAGCAGCCAAGGGATCCCCCGTAGCGGACAAGAGACCCAGTACTTC
TRBJ2-2 - - TRBV7-9 CASSLVGELFF TGTGCCAGCAGCTTAGTAGGGGAGCTGTTTTTT
TRBJ2-1 - TRBD2 TRBV6-6 CASEGLAGLEQFF TGTGCCAGCGAAGGACTAGCGGGACTTGAGCAGTTCTTC
TRBJ1-6 once - TRBV7-3 CASSYAHGDNSPLHF TGTGCCAGCAGCTACGCGCACGGAGATAATTCACCCCTCCACTTT
TRBJ1-1 once - TRBV29-1 CSVETDGTGRNTEAFF TGCAGCGTTGAAACCGACGGGACGGGAAGAAACACTGAAGCTTTCTTT
TRBJ1-5 - - TRBV27 CASSLSGGSRISPQHF TGTGCCAGCAGTTTATCGGGGGGGTCGCGAATTTCCCCCCAGCATTTT
TRBJ2-5 - - TRBV28 CASSLGRRETQYF TGTGCCAGCAGTTTAGGACGGAGGGAGACCCAGTACTTC
TRBJ2-1 - - TRBV28 CASSLSGGRGNEQFF TGTGCCAGCAGTCTCTCAGGTGGGCGGGGTAATGAGCAGTTCTTC
TRBJ1-4 - - TRBV4-1 CASSQVLNEKLFF TGCGCCAGCAGCCAGGTCCTTAATGAAAAACTGTTTTTT
TRBJ1-4 - TRBD1 TRBV25-1 CASSWTGWDEKLFF TGTGCCAGCAGCTGGACAGGTTGGGATGAAAAACTGTTTTTT
TRBJ2-5 - - TRBV6-6 CASSWGAETQYF TGTGCCAGCAGTTGGGGAGCAGAGACCCAGTACTTC
TRBJ2-3 - TRBD2 TRBV7-9 CASSLVQRERDTQYF TGTGCCAGCAGCTTAGTGCAGCGGGAGAGAGATACGCAGTATTTT
TRBJ1-2 - TRBD1 TRBV30 CAWSKDRAGLYGYTF TGTGCCTGGAGTAAGGACAGGGCTGGCCTATATGGCTACACCTTC
TRBJ2-7 - TRBD1 TRBV28 CASSTYRGKGTYEQYF TGTGCCAGCAGTACCTACAGGGGTAAGGGAACCTACGAGCAGTACTTC
TRBJ1-2 - - TRBV12-3/TRBV12-4 CASRQGGYGYTF TGTGCCAGCAGACAGGGTGGCTATGGCTACACCTTC
TRBJ2-5 - - TRBV30 CAWIGVRQETQYF TGTGCCTGGATTGGGGTTCGCCAAGAGACCCAGTACTTC
TRBJ1-2 - TRBD1 TRBV18 CASSPGPGQSYGYTF TGTGCCAGCTCACCCGGACCGGGACAGAGCTATGGCTACACCTTC
TRBJ1-3 - - TRBV19 CASIASTPGAINTIYF TGTGCCAGTATCGCATCGACGCCCGGGGCTATAAACACCATATATTTT
TRBJ1-5 - - TRBV15 CATSRASLGNQPQHF TGTGCCACCAGCAGAGCCTCCCTCGGCAATCAGCCCCAGCATTTT
TRBJ1-2 - - TRBV21-1 CASSNRLRTGGTGGYTF TGTGCCAGCAGCAATCGATTAAGGACAGGGGGAACTGGGGGCTACACCTTC